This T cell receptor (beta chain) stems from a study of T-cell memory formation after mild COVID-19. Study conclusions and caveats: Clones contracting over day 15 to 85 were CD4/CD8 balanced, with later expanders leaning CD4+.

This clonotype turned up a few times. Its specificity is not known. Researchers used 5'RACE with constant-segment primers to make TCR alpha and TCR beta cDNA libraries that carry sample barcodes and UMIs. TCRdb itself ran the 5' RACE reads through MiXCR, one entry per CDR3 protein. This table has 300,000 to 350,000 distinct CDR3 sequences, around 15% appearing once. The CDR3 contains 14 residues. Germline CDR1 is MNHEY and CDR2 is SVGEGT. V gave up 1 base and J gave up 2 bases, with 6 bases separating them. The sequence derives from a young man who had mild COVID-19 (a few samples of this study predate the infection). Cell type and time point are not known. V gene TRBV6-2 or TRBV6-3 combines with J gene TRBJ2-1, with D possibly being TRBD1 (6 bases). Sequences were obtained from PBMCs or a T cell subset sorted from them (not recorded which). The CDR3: CASSYWDTYNEQFF. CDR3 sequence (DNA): TGTGCCAGCAGTTACTGGGACACCTACAATGAGCAGTTCTTC.